These 4 T cell receptor beta chains originate from one sample sequenced in a study of blood T cell repertoires in COVID-19. Sequencing used immunoSEQ multiplex PCR; TCRdb keeps in-frame clones, though not all of them. Here the sample spans 140,000 or so clones, around 85% being singletons. Specimen: PBMCs or T cells enriched from blood (not recorded which). Receptor source: a man aged 50-59 years who had recovered from COVID-19.

V gene TRBV4-3 combines with J gene TRBJ1-2, with 7 positions matching TRBD1. CDR1 and CDR2 (germline): LGHNA, YSLEER. The junction had 7 bases not matched to a gene; V was cut back by 0 bases and J by 0 bases. CDR3 size: 17 residues. DNA for the CDR3: TGCGCCAGCAGCCAAGATGCTCTTCAGGGGGCTAACTATGGCTACACCTTC. It translates to CASSQDALQGANYGYTF.

The V and J genes are TRBV3-1 (or the pseudogene TRBV3-2) and TRBJ2-6; possible D gene TRBD1, 6 bases. CDR3 length equals 20 residues. Between the trimmed V and J ends, which lost 0 bases and 3 bases, there was a span of 21 bases. CDR1 LGHDT and CDR2 YNNKEL come from the germline V gene (reference sequence). Here the CDR3 DNA reads TGTGCCAGCAGCCAAGATCTTAGGGGGATAGTTTTGATTGGGGCCAACGTCCTGACTTTC. Its protein product is CASSQDLRGIVLIGANVLTF.

The chain links TRBV27 to TRBJ1-4; perhaps TRBD1 as D (6 bases). This CDR3 spans 13 amino acids. CDR1 MNHEY and CDR2 SMNVEV come from the germline V gene (reference sequence). Trimming removed 4 bases from V and 6 bases from J, with 9 bases in between. CDR3 sequence: CASSSGHYEKLFF. The CDR3 bases are TGTGCCAGCAGTTCGGGACACTATGAAAAACTGTTTTTT.

The chain combines TRBV14 with TRBJ1-2; TRBD1 agrees at 8 bases. With V trimmed by 2 bases and J by 7 bases, 6 bases remained unmatched. Germline loops: CDR1 SGHDN, CDR2 FVKESK. This CDR3 region has 14 residues. CDR3 sequence reads: CASSQRGQAAGYTF. The DNA of the CDR3 is TGTGCCAGCAGCCAAAGGGGACAGGCCGCTGGCTACACCTTC.